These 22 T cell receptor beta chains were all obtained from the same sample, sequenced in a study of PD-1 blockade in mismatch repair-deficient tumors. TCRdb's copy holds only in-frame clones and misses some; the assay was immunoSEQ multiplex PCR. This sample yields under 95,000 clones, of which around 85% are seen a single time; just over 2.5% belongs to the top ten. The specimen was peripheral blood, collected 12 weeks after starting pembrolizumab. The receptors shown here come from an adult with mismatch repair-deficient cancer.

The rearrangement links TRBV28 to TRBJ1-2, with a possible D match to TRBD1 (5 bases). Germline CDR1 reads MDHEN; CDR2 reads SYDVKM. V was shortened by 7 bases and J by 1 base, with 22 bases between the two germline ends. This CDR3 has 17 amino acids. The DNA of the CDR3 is TGTGCCAGCACAGGAAACGAGGGACCATTCGTTAACTATGGCTACACCTTC. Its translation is CASTGNEGPFVNYGYTF.

The CDR3 DNA sequence: TGTGCCAGCAGCTTTGGACGGTTGTCTACGGATACGCAGTATTTT. Translating gives CASSFGRLSTDTQYF. This rearrangement joins TRBV13 to TRBJ2-3, with D uncertain. Germline assignment: CDR1 PRHDT and CDR2 FYEKMQ (reference sequence). The V end lost 3 bases, the J end lost 6 bases, and 16 bases lay between the germline ends. The CDR3 runs 15 residues.

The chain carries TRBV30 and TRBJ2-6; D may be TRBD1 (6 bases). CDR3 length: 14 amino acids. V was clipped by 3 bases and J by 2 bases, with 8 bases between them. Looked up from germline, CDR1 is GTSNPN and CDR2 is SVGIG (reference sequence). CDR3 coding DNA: TGTGCCTGGAGACAGGGAACTGGGGCCAACGTCCTGACTTTC. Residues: CAWRQGTGANVLTF. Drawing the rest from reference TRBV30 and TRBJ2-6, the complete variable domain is SQTIHQWPATLVQPVGSPLSLECTVEGTSNPNLYWYRQAAGRGLQLLFYSVGIGQISSEVPQNLSASRPQDRQFILSSKKLLLSDSGFYLCAWRQGTGANVLTFGAGSRLTVL.

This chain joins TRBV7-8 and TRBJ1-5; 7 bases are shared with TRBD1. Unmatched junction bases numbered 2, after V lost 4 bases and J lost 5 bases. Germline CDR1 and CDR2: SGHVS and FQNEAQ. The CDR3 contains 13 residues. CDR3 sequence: CASSSDRDQPQHF. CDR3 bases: TGTGCCAGCAGCTCTGACAGGGATCAGCCCCAGCATTTT.

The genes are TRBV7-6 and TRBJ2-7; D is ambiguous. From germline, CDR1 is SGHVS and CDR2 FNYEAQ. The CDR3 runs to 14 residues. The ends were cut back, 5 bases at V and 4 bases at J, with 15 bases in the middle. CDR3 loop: CASSQQSAGYEQYF. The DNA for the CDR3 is TGTGCCAGCAGCCAGCAGTCAGCAGGTTACGAGCAGTACTTC.

CDR3: CASSGEYLPYEQYF. CDR3 nucleotide sequence: TGCGCCAGCAGTGGAGAATACCTACCCTACGAGCAGTACTTC. This chain links TRBV10-2 with TRBJ2-7; the D is unclear. Between the trimmed V and J ends, which lost 4 bases and 2 bases, there was a span of 12 bases. Per germline, CDR1 WSHSY and CDR2 SAAADI. The CDR3 runs 14 residues.

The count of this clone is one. The CDR3, as DNA: TGTGCCAGTAGTCCCCTACTGGGCTCTAGCACAGATACGCAGTATTTT. Its protein product is CASSPLLGSSTDTQYF. This chain connects TRBV19 to TRBJ2-3, with unresolved D. The CDR3 extends over 16 amino acids. Germline V gene lookup returns CDR1 LNHDA and CDR2 SQIVND (reference sequence). Trimming took off 5 bases at V and 0 bases at J, with 15 bases between the two ends.

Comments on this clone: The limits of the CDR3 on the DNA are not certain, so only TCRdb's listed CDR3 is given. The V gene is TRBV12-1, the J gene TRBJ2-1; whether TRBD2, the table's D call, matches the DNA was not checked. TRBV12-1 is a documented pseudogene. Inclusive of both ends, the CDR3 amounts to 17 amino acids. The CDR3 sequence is CASSEDYVCGRGNEQFF.

CDR3 sequence (DNA): TGTGCCAGCAGTGAATACGGACAGGGGGTCTACGAGCAGTACTTC. Translated, it gives CASSEYGQGVYEQYF. This chain connects TRBV6-1 to TRBJ2-7; the match to TRBD1 covers 10 bases. Looked up from germline, CDR1 is MNHNS and CDR2 is SASEGT. This CDR3 contains 15 residues. V lost 2 bases, J lost 3 bases, and 4 bases stayed unmatched.

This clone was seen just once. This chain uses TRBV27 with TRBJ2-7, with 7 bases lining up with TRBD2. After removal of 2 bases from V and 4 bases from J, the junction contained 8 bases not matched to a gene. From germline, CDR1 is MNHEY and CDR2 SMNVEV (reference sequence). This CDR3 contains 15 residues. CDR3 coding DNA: TGTGCCAGCAGTTTACCCCTCGGGGGAGGGTACGAGCAGTACTTC. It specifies CASSLPLGGGYEQYF.

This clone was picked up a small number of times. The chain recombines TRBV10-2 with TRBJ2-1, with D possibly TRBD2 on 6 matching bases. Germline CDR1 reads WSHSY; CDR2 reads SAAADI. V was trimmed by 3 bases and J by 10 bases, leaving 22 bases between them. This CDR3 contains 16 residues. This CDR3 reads CASSDYGGGPPREQFF. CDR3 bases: TGCGCCAGCAGTGATTACGGGGGAGGCCCCCCGAGGGAGCAGTTCTTC.

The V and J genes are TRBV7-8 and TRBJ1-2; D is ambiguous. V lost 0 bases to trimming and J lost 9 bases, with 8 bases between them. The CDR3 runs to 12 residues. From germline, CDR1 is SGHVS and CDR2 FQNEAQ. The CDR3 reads CASSLAGVSYTF. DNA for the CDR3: TGTGCCAGCAGCTTAGCTGGAGTAAGCTACACCTTC.

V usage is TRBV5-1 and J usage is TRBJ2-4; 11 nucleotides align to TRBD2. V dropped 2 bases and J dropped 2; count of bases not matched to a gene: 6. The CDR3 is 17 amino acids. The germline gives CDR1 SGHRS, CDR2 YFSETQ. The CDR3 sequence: CASSFSGRAGTKNIQYF. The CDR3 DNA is TGCGCCAGCAGCTTTAGCGGGAGGGCCGGGACCAAAAACATTCAGTACTTC.

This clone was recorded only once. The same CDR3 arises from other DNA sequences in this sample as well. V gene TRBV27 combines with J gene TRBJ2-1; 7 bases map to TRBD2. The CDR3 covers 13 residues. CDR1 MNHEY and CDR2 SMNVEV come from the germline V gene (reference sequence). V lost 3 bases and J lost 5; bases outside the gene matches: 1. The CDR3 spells CASSLSGDNEQFF. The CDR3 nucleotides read TGTGCCAGCAGTTTGAGCGGGGACAATGAGCAGTTCTTC.

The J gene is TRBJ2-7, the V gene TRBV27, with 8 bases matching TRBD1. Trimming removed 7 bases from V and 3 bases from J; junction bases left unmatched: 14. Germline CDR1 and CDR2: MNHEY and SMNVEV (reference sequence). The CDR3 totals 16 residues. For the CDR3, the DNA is TGTGCCAGCATCCGACCCGTCTCAGGGGGCTTCTACGAGCAGTACTTC. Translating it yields CASIRPVSGGFYEQYF.

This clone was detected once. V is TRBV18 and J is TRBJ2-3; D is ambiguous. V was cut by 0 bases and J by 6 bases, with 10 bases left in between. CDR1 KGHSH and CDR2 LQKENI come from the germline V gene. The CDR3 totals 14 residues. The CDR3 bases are TGTGCCAGCTCACCACCTTCTCTTCGGGATACGCAGTATTTT. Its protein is CASSPPSLRDTQYF.

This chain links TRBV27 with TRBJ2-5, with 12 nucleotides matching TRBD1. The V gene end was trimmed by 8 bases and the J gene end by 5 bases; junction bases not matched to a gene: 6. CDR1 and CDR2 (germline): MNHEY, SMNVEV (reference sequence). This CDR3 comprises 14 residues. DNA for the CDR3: TGTGCCAGCCGGGACAGGGGGCTTGGGGAGACCCAGTACTTC. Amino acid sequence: CASRDRGLGETQYF.

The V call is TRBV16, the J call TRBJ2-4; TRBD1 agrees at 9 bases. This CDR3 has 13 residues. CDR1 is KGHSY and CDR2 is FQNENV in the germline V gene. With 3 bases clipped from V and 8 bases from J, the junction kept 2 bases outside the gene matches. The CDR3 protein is CASSQGQGHIQYF. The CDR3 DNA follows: TGTGCCAGCAGCCAGGGACAGGGCCACATTCAGTACTTC.

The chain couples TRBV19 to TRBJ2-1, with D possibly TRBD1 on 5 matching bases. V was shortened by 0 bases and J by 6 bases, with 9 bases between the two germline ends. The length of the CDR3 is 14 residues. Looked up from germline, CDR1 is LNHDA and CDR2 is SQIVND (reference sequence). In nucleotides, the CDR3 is TGTGCCAGTAGTATAGAACGACAGCTCAATGAGCAGTTCTTC. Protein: CASSIERQLNEQFF.

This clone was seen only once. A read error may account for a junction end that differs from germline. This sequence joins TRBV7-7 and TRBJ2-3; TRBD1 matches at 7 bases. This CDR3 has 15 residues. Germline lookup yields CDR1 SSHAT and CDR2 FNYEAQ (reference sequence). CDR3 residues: CASSPGQASTDTQYF. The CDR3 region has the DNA TGTGCTAGCAGCCCAGGACAGGCTAGCACAGATACGCAGTATTTT.

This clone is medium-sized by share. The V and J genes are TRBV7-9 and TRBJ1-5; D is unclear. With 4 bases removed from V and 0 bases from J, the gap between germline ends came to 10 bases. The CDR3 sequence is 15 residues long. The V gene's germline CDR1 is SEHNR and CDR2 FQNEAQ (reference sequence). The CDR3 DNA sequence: TGTGCCAGCAGCTCCCTAGGCTATAGCAATCAGCCCCAGCATTTT. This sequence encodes CASSSLGYSNQPQHF.

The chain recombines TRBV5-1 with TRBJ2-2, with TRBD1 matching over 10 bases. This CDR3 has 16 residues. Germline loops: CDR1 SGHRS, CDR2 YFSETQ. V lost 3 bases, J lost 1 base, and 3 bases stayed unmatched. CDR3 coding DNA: TGCGCCAGCAGCTGGGACAGGGGCGAGAACACCGGGGAGCTGTTTTTT. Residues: CASSWDRGENTGELFF.